The present T cell receptor beta chain was sequenced within a study of shared clonotypes between healthy human individuals. Study-wide results and caveats: Compared with memory subsets, naive subsets generally had larger estimated richness. Generation probabilities were higher for clonotypes shared across all four sorted-subset donors than for unshared ones. The donor pool, a small one, limited the genetic and exposure-history diversity represented.

The CDR3 has 16 amino acids. V dropped 6 bases and J dropped 4; count of bases not matched to a gene: 8. Looked up from germline, CDR1 is KGHSH and CDR2 is LQKENI. Libraries were prepared by immunoSEQ multiplex PCR; TCRdb keeps only in-frame clonotypes and omits some of them. The sample includes 2 million to 3 million clones, approximately 93% of them seen just once. With respect to this clone: The antigen is not known.

Negatively enriched CD4+ T cells were divided by CD45RA into naive and memory. Sequenced material: naive CD4+ T cells from PBMCs. Subset in this sample: CD45RA+ positively selected. V is TRBV18 and J is TRBJ2-7, with 14 bases fitting TRBD2. The sequence came from a man aged 18-30 years in good health. Some clones in this sample may be carry-over from other donors' samples. The DNA of the CDR3 is TGTGCCAGCTCCCCAGTGGGACTAGCGGGAGAGTACGAGCAGTACTTC. This sequence encodes CASSPVGLAGEYEQYF.